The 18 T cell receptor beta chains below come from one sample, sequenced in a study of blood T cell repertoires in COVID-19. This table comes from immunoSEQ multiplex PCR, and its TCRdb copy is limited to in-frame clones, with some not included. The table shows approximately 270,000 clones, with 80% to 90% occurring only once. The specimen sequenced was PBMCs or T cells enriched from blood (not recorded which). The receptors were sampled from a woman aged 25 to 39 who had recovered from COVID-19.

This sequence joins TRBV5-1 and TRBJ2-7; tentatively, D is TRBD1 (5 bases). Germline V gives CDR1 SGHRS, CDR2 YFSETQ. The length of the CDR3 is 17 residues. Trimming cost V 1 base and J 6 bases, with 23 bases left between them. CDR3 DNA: TGCGCCAGCAGCTTGTTGGGGCCGGACCCCGGACGGAGCGAGCAGTACTTC. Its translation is CASSLLGPDPGRSEQYF.

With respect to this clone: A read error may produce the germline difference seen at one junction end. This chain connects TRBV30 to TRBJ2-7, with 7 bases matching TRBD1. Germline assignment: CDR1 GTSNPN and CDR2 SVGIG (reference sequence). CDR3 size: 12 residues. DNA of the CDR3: TGTGCCTGGAGTTTGACAGGGTACGGGCAGTACTTC. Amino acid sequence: CAWSLTGYGQYF.

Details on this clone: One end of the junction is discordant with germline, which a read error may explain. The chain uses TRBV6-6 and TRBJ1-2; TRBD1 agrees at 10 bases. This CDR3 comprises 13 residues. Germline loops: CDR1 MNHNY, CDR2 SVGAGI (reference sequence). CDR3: CACSRQGARGYTF. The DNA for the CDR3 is TGTGCCTGCAGTAGACAGGGGGCGCGTGGCTACACCTTC.

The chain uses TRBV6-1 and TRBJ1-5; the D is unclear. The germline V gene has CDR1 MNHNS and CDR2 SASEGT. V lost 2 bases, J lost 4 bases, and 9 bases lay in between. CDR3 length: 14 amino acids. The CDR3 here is CASSESGENQPQHF. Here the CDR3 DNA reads TGTGCCAGCAGTGAAAGCGGGGAAAATCAGCCCCAGCATTTT.

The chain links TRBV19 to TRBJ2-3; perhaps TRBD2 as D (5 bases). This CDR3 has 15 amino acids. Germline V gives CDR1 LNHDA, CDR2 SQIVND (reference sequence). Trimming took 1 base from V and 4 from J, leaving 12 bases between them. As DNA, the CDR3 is TGTGCCAGTAGTATAGGGCGCCTAGCATCAGATACGCAGTATTTT. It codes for CASSIGRLASDTQYF.

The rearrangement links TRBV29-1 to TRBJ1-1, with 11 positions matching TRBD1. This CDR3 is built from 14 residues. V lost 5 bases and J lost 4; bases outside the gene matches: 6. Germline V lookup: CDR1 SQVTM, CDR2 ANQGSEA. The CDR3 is CSVRPGTGGTEAFF. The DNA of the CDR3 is TGCAGCGTTAGACCCGGGACAGGGGGCACTGAAGCTTTCTTT.

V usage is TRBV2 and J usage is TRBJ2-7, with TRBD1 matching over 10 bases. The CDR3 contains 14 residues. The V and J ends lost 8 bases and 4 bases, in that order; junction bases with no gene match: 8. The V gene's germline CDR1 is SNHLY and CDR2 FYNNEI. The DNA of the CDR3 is TGTGCCAGCCGACGACAGGGGGCGAGATACGAGCAGTACTTC. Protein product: CASRRQGARYEQYF.

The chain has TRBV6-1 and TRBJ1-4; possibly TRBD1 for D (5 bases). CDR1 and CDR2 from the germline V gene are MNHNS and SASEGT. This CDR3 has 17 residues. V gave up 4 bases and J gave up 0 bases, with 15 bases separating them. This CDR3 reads CASSVARQFATNEKLFF. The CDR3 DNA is TGTGCCAGCAGTGTCGCCCGACAGTTTGCAACTAATGAAAAACTGTTTTTT.

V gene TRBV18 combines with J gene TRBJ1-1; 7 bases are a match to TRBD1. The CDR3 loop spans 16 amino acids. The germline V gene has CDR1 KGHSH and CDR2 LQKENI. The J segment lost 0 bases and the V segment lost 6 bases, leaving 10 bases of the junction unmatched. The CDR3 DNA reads TGTGCCAGCTCTGGGAACAGGGGTACAATGAACACTGAAGCTTTCTTT. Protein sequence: CASSGNRGTMNTEAFF.

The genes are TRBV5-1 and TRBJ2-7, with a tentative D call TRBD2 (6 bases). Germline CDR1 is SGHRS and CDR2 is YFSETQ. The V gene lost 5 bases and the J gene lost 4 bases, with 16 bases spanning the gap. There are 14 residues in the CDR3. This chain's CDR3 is CASRVGLPMYEQYF. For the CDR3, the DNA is TGCGCCAGCAGGGTGGGACTTCCGATGTACGAGCAGTACTTC.

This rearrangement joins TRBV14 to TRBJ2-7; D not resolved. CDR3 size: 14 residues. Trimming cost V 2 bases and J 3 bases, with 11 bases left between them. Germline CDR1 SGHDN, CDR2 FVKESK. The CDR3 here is CASSQPGIYYEQYF. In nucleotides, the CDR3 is TGTGCCAGCAGCCAACCAGGTATCTACTACGAGCAGTACTTC.

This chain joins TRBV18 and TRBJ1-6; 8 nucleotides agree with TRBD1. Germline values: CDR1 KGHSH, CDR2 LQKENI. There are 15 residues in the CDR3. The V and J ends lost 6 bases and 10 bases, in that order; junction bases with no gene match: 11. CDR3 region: CASSEWAGGHSPLHF. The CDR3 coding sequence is TGTGCCAGCTCCGAGTGGGCAGGGGGCCACTCACCCCTCCACTTT.

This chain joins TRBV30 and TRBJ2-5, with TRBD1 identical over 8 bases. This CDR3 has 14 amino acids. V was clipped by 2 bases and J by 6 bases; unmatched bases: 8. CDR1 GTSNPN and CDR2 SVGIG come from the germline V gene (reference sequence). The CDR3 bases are TGTGCCTGGAGTTTCAGGACAGGGAGGAAGACCCAGTACTTC. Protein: CAWSFRTGRKTQYF.

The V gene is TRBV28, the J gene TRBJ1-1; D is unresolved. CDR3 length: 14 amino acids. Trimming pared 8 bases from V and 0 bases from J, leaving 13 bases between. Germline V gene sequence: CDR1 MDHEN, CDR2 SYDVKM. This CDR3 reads CASVRGTMNTEAFF. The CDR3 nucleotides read TGTGCCAGCGTCCGGGGAACTATGAACACTGAAGCTTTCTTT.

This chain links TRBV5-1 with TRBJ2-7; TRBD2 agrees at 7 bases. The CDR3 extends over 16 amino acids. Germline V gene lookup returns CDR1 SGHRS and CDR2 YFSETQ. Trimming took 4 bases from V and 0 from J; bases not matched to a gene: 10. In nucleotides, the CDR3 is TGCGCCAGCAGCGCCCGAGGAGCGGGGATCTCCTACGAGCAGTACTTC. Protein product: CASSARGAGISYEQYF.

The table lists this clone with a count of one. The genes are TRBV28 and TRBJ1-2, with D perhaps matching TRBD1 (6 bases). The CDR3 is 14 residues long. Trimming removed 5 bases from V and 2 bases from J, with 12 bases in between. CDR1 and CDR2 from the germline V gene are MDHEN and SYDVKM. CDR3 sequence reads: CASSPTQGNYGYTF. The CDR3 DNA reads TGTGCCAGCAGTCCGACCCAGGGGAACTATGGCTACACCTTC.

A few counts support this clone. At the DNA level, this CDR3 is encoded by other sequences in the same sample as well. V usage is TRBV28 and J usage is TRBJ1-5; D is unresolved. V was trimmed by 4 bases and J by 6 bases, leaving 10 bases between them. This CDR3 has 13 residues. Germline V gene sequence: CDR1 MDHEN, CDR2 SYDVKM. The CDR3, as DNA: TGTGCCAGCAGTTCGGGTTTAGGTCAGCCCCAGCATTTT. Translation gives CASSSGLGQPQHF.

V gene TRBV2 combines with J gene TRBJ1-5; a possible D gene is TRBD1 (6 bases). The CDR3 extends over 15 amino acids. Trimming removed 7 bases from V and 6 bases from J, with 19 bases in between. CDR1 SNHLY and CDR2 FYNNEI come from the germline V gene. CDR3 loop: CASKRDGGGAQPQHF. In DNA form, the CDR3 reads TGTGCCAGCAAAAGGGATGGAGGGGGGGCTCAGCCCCAGCATTTT. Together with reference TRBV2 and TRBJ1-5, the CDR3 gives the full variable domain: EPEVTQTPSHQVTQMGQEVILRCVPISNHLYFYWYRQILGQKVEFLVSFYNNEISEKSEIFDDQFSVERPDGSNFTLKIRSTKLEDSAMYFCASKRDGGGAQPQHFGDGTRLSIL.